The rows below give T cell receptor beta chains drawn from one sample of a study of early T cells in non-severe SARS-CoV-2 infection. Via MiXCR, TCRdb re-called the 5' RACE reads, giving one row per CDR3 protein. The sample has some 80,000 distinct CDR3 sequences; more than 9% are singletons. The specimen comprised whole blood, sampled at baseline. The receptors shown here come from an adult who was a healthcare worker with PCR-confirmed SARS-CoV-2 infection or an uninfected control (not recorded which). CDR3s include the opening cysteine and the closing phenylalanine or tryptophan.

v_call,cdr3_aa
TRBV5-6,CASSLLSTDTQYF
TRBV7-9,CASSGQETQYF
TRBV27,CASSLSGTSGQNEQFF
TRBV5-1,CASSSFRLTDTQYF
TRBV5-6,CASSRGGSPLHF
TRBV5-1,CASSTGLAGDYEQYF
TRBV5-1,CASSLNADQPQHF
TRBV7-3,CASSLGDRGLNEQFF
TRBV27,CASSFTGPNSPLHF
TRBV4-1,CASSQGGLKDAYNEQFF
TRBV24-1,CATSAGATYEQYF
TRBV12-3/TRBV12-4,CASSWTRSSYEQYF
TRBV3-1,CASSLDGRELFF
TRBV2,CASSDRASGQPQHF
TRBV15,CATSRDKGSYNEQFF
TRBV15,CATGGGNTGELFF
TRBV12-3/TRBV12-4,CASSSLSGLSTDTQYF
TRBV6-1,CASSEASSGIAKNIQYF
TRBV15,CATTGGPADTQYF